Below, 6 T cell receptor beta chains from the same sample are listed, as sequenced in a study of post-analysis software for immune sequencing data. Study-level findings and limits: There were a few TRBV segments more frequent in patients than controls, and TRBV5-6, TRBV5-1 and TRBV20-1 were among them.

Their antigen targets remain unknown. Unique molecular identifiers tagged the TCR beta cDNA libraries. Each CDR3 protein gets one entry after TCRdb re-called the PCR reads with MiXCR. The data show around 770,000 distinct CDR3 sequences, with around 45% seen just once and roughly 4.4% held by the top ten. The sequenced material came from blood. The source is a girl aged 10 to 17 with multiple sclerosis.

This clonotype has only a few counts. The chain combines TRBV29-1 with TRBJ2-1, with D unclear. Trimming shortened V by 6 bases and J by 9 bases, and 15 bases separated the two germline ends. The CDR3 is 12 amino acids. The germline V gene encodes CDR1 SQVTM and CDR2 ANQGSEA. The DNA of the CDR3 is TGCAGCGTGGTAGCTACGGCTGGTGAGCAGTTCTTC. Translation gives CSVVATAGEQFF.

The chain links TRBV7-2 to TRBJ2-2; D is unresolved. Germline values: CDR1 SGHTA, CDR2 FQGNSA. The V end was cut by 5 bases, the J end by 1 base, with 14 bases between. This CDR3 spans 16 amino acids. CDR3 sequence reads: CASSAGRARNTGELFF. CDR3 DNA sequence: TGTGCCAGCAGCGCCGGGCGAGCCAGGAACACCGGGGAGCTGTTTTTT.

The rearrangement links TRBV15 to TRBJ2-2; perhaps TRBD2 as D (6 bases). V lost 9 bases and J lost 6, with 11 bases in between. Germline CDR1 is LNHNV and CDR2 is YYDKDF (reference sequence). The CDR3 consists of 12 residues. In DNA form, the CDR3 reads TGTGCCACGGGAGGCAGCTCCGGGGAGCTGTTTTTT. Translated: CATGGSSGELFF.

The chain carries TRBV4-1 and TRBJ2-1, with D perhaps assigned TRBD1 or TRBD2 (5 bases each). The CDR3 is 14 amino acids. The V end was cut by 3 bases, the J end by 9 bases, with 15 bases between. Germline V gene lookup returns CDR1 MGHRA and CDR2 YSYEKL. The CDR3 region is CASSQGEMPGEQFF. The CDR3 bases are TGCGCCAGCAGCCAGGGGGAGATGCCCGGTGAGCAGTTCTTC.

V is TRBV20-1 and J is TRBJ2-1, with D unclear. The CDR3 is 14 amino acids. Germline V gene lookup returns CDR1 DFQATT and CDR2 SNEGSKA (reference sequence). V lost 1 base to trimming and J lost 5 bases, with 12 bases between them. The CDR3 nucleotides are TGCAGTGCTAGAGGGGCAGTTCCCGACAATGAGCAGTTCTTC. It translates to CSARGAVPDNEQFF.

CDR3 sequence reads: CASRLLAGGPDTQYF. The DNA of the CDR3 is TGTGCCAGCAGGTTACTAGCGGGAGGTCCAGATACGCAGTATTTT. The chain couples TRBV2 to TRBJ2-3; 12 bases map to TRBD2. Germline CDR1 reads SNHLY; CDR2 reads FYNNEI. The CDR3 contains 15 residues. With V trimmed by 6 bases and J by 4 bases, 5 bases remained unmatched.